This TCR beta chain was sequenced during a study of patients and donors after allogeneic stem cell transplantation. CDR3 length: 15 amino acids. Germline V gene lookup returns CDR1 LNHNV and CDR2 YYDKDF (reference sequence). V shed 1 base and J shed 3 bases, with 10 bases lying between them. TCRdb itself ran the RT-PCR reads through MiXCR, one entry per CDR3 protein. The sample shows more than 850,000 distinct CDR3 sequences, 15% to 20% of them seen only once. The sequenced sample was blood, either unsorted or a sorted T cell fraction (not recorded which). The chain is built from TRBV15 and TRBJ1-3; possibly TRBD1 for D (6 bases). The TCR comes from a human donor who was either an allogeneic HSCT recipient or a stem cell or donor lymphocyte infusion donor (not recorded which). It is not recorded whose cells these are; they may come from a transplant donor. The CDR3 sequence is CATSRAGGFGNTIYF. DNA of the CDR3: TGTGCCACCAGCAGAGCTGGGGGCTTTGGAAACACCATATATTTT.